This section outlines one T cell receptor beta chain sequence together with its context. There is no known antigen for this receptor. Base quality data are lacking; no much larger clone is found one base away. The data were obtained in a study of cytomegalovirus exposure and HLA in healthy donors (dated by TCRdb to 2016 to 2017). For the study in its entirety: An earlier analysis of roughly 630 of the donors reported 250 to 350 Gb of sequence data and roughly 100 million unique TCR beta sequences from about 179 million T cells. An early release covering some 640 HLA-typed donors comprised roughly 300 gigabases of sequencing data and tens of millions of unique TCR sequences. The genetic ancestry cluster associated with self-reported Caucasian donors included 80% to 90% of the approximately 410 genotyped donors. The aim of the study was to test whether cataloging public T cell receptors could identify signatures of past pathogen exposure. Using immunosequencing, the study profiled T cell repertoires from fewer than 700 subjects and related those repertoires to cytomegalovirus serostatus. Along with the approximately 700-subject first cohort, a separate validation cohort of over a hundred different subjects was used. To predict cytomegalovirus infection status, the study combined high-throughput TCR immunosequencing, statistical association of individual TCRs with disease status, and machine learning. In a later analysis, previously published TCR beta repertoires from several hundred donors were re-analyzed and high-resolution HLA genotyping was added so that TCR occurrence patterns could be studied. The later analysis used no new phenotypic data to find candidate immune exposures, relying instead on TCR beta sequences and their occurrence across donors. In an earlier analysis of more than 550 of the donors, high-throughput TCR beta sequencing was used to judge whether each TCR beta V gene segment behaved as functional or pseudogenic. Donor age, sex, ethnicity and CMV serostatus were collected together with the repertoire data. A later genetic analysis used genome-wide SNP genotypes for about 60% of the roughly 700 donors, treating that subset as a discovery cohort. All discovery cohort repertoires had been generated on a single sequencing platform. Both class I and class II loci were covered by HLA typing, at four-digit resolution. Typing coverage varied by locus: about 620-640 donors for A, B, C, DRB1 and DQB1; approximately 500 for DQA1; around 610 for DPA1; roughly 450 for DPB1. Because of strong linkage in the cohort, 4 to 6 DR-DQ haplotypes were treated as single units for association and clustering. Among 398 genotyped donors of the cohort, an average of approximately 240,000 unique TCR beta nucleotide sequences were sequenced per donor, roughly a sixth of them non-productive.

The cohort consisted of 666 healthy bone marrow donors. At the time of sampling, every cohort member was nominally healthy, though immune exposures that went unrecorded were likely present. The donor was CMV seropositive and was included in the group of 289 seropositive cohort members. A peripheral blood sample was collected from each donor, and TCR beta sequencing was performed on peripheral blood mononuclear cells. The Qiagen DNeasy Blood Extraction Kit was used to extract genomic DNA from the blood cell samples. General conclusions and limits of the study: Cytomegalovirus status was reported to be diagnosed by the classifier with high specificity and sensitivity in both the original and validation cohorts. The only immune exposure information available for the cohort was CMV serostatus. A later analysis found that most CMV-associated TCR beta chains appeared HLA-restricted, with HLA associations seemingly driven largely by CMV exposure. A later analysis found that HLA-associated TCR beta chains were more clonally expanded and had lower generation probabilities than equally common non-associated chains. An association between a missense DCLRE1C variant and V-gene and J-gene trimming of TCR beta chains was found in a later genetic analysis and replicated in an independent cohort. A later genetic analysis reported fewer N-insertions in productive TCRs among donors in an Asian-associated ancestry cluster than the roughly 690-donor mean. A further reported finding was that TCR beta sequences accurately predicted the HLA-A and HLA-B alleles for most subjects in the first cohort. The study listed approximately 160 TCR beta chains as associated with cytomegalovirus. Some IMGT-functional V segments, including TRBV6-2 and TRBV6-3, could not be distinguished by the 87-base-pair reads and were therefore excluded. The earlier analysis of approximately 560 of the donors excluded some 16 rarely observed V segments, including chromosome 9 orphons, because counts were too low. In vitro tests confirmed that a few of the cytomegalovirus-associated TCR beta chains recognize cytomegalovirus antigens. When HLA alleles, especially DR and DQ, strongly co-occurred, attributing TCR associations to individual alleles was difficult. Roughly uniform sequencing depth across donors was assumed in presence/absence analyses, although this assumption may not hold. The sequencing pipeline was judged likely to have produced a cluster of highly shared sequence variants as a technical artifact. According to a later analysis, parvovirus B19, influenza, CMV and Epstein-Barr virus appeared linked to several top co-occurrence clusters. According to a later analysis, TCR association rates differed among HLA loci, with DRB1 alleles showing the most associated TCRs and HLA-C alleles showing the fewest. The authors suggested that the approach could potentially be generalized to other disease states and immunological phenotypes. In a later analysis, 16,951 TCR beta sequences were associated with specific HLA alleles at a false discovery rate of 0.05. Correlated functional status among segregating V segments might be attributable to linkage disequilibrium, but an unknown experimental factor could not be ruled out. In this cohort, only TCR beta chains were sequenced, and detectable features were limited by the absence of alpha or paired-chain data. In an earlier analysis of 587 of the donors, most TCR beta V segments appeared in productive rearrangements about 87% or about 30% of the time, broadly matching IMGT annotations. Most TCR sequences were seen in very few donors, while some public TCRs were found in many individuals. Because HLA typing was missing for some donors at each locus, association tests included only the typed subset.

The method behind the library was the immunoSEQ multiplex PCR assay. For the multiplex PCR, a mixture combining 60 forward primers for TCR Vbeta segments and 13 reverse primers for TCR Jbeta segments was used. The CDR3 region of rearranged TCR beta genes was amplified from genomic DNA with a multiplex PCR assay. Amplified TCR beta libraries were sequenced as 87-base-pair reads on the Illumina HiSeq System. The source study handled its data this way. In a later analysis, some 80 million unique TCR beta chains were counted across the approximately 640 repertoires, and around 11 million of these chains were shared by at least two donors. A nearest-neighbor algorithm error-corrected the raw reads and collapsed the reads into unique sequences, merging closely related sequences to remove PCR and sequencing errors. Alignment of CDR3 sequences to IMGT reference sequences was used to assign V, D and J gene segments. For a sequence to be retained, a match of at least six nucleotides was required to both a V gene segment and a J gene segment. Rearrangements were called productive when the CDR3 lacked stop codons and stayed in frame with V and J; all others were non-productive. CDR3 was defined by IMGT convention, running from the second conserved V-encoded cysteine to the conserved J-encoded phenylalanine. The earlier analysis of 587 of the donors excluded sequences that lacked an unambiguous match to a single V gene segment. In an earlier analysis of almost 600 of the donors, a V segment was called functional when productive rearrangements were above 56.7%, and segregating when the standard deviation between donors exceeded 5%. A statistical classification framework was built for diagnosing cytomegalovirus status from the catalog of TCR beta chain sequences. A later analysis assigned V and J genes by comparing TCR nucleotide sequences with IMGT/GENE-DB human TR gene sequences. The TCRdist pipeline was used in a later analysis to assign CDR3 sequences and most-parsimonious VDJ recombination scenarios. In a later analysis, each TCR beta chain was defined by its CDR3 amino acid sequence together with its V-gene family, and reads lacking a unique V-gene family were excluded. In a later analysis, approximately 590 highly shared, low-generation-probability nucleotide sequences were removed to address suspected cross-contamination and a sequencing artifact. A later analysis calculated a clonal expansion index for each public chain from normalized within-repertoire ranks of inferred template counts. Generation probabilities in a later analysis came from a VDJ recombination model fitted to out-of-frame rearrangements, and those results were checked against IGoR. In a later analysis, hypergeometric tests were used to score TCR-TCR, TCR-HLA and TCR-CMV co-occurrence, with a repertoire-size bias correction applied to TCR pairs. To estimate false discovery rates, a later analysis permuted the HLA or CMV assignments 20 times. In a later analysis, co-occurring TCRs were grouped using DBSCAN, with TCRdist sequence similarity added in when clustering inside HLA-allele-positive subsets. Repertoires with fewer than 30,000 or more than 120,000 public chains were left out of co-occurrence clustering, as were about 5 repertoires with anomalous nucleotide sharing. Entries here come from immuneACCESS through TCRdb and include only in-frame sequences with V and J called. Some clones fail to appear in such tables; in the studies checked, an unresolved V gene covers under half of the shortfall, and the cause of the remainder is unknown. That table furnishes V, J and clone size, whereas the DNA furnished D and trimming. The sample has 140,000 to 150,000 clones on record, roughly 80% of them singletons. In total, the top ten clones hold about 4.1% of the sample.

V is pared back by 8 bases and J by 2 bases, with 11 bases lying between the germline termini. CDR1 and CDR2, looked up from the germline V gene, are SNHLY and FYNNEI. From cysteine to phenylalanine, the CDR3 is 13 amino acids long. Only the CDR3 region is kept as DNA, spanning 39 bases read in frame from base 1. The chain was built from TRBV2 and TRBJ2-3, with no confident D gene call. The sample taken for sequencing was PBMCs. The sequence came from a middle-aged woman in good health and CMV-seropositive. CDR3 protein: CASVVVDTDTQYF. The sequence in DNA is TGTGCCAGCGTGGTTGTAGACACAGATACGCAGTATTTT.